What follows are 11 T cell receptor beta chains derived from one specimen sequenced in a study of T cell responses to AZD1222 COVID-19 vaccine. Sequencing was performed with immunoSEQ multiplex PCR; in TCRdb, only in-frame clones are kept and a portion is missing. The table shows about 130,000 clones, with about 90% occurring only once. Material: peripheral blood, obtained on day 0 of MenACWY control vaccination. The receptors shown here come from an adult in good health.

For the CDR3, the DNA is TGTGCCAGCAGCCACCTAAGCTCCTACGAGCAGTACTTC. Its translation is CASSHLSSYEQYF. The chain is built from TRBV3-1 (or the pseudogene TRBV3-2) and TRBJ2-7; D not certain. Germline CDR1 reads LGHDT; CDR2 reads YNNKEL (reference sequence). There are 13 residues in the CDR3. With 3 bases removed from V and 0 bases from J, the gap between germline ends came to 6 bases.

This clone was detected only once. CDR3 loop: CASSPQGSYNSPLHF. Written as DNA, the CDR3 is TGCGCCAGCAGCCCACAGGGTTCTTATAATTCACCCCTCCACTTT. This chain joins TRBV5-1 and TRBJ1-6; D is perhaps TRBD1 (6 bases). The V end was cut by 4 bases, the J end by 4 bases, with 12 bases between. Germline V gene lookup returns CDR1 SGHRS and CDR2 YFSETQ. The CDR3 consists of 15 residues.

This sequence joins TRBV12-3 or TRBV12-4 and TRBJ1-1; 7 nucleotides match TRBD1. The CDR3 is made up of 13 amino acids. J was trimmed by 1 base and V by 5 bases; bases with no gene match: 1. CDR3: CASSQGGNTEAFF. CDR3 nucleotide sequence: TGTGCCAGCAGTCAGGGGGGGAACACTGAAGCTTTCTTT.

The V gene is TRBV28, the J gene TRBJ1-5; D unclear. The CDR3 length is 12 residues. V was shortened by 6 bases and J by 9 bases, with 12 bases between the two germline ends. Germline CDR1 reads MDHEN; CDR2 reads SYDVKM. The CDR3 bases are TGTGCCAGCAGCTCCACCCCAGCGCCCCAGCATTTT. Translated: CASSSTPAPQHF.

V is TRBV7-9 and J is TRBJ1-5, with 10 bases matching TRBD1. The CDR3 loop spans 18 amino acids. Germline V gene sequence: CDR1 SEHNR, CDR2 FQNEAQ (reference sequence). Unmatched junction bases numbered 10, after V lost 2 bases and J lost 3 bases. This CDR3 reads CASSLRDRGWDFNQPQHF. For the CDR3, the DNA is TGTGCCAGCAGCTTAAGGGACAGGGGATGGGACTTCAATCAGCCCCAGCATTTT. The full variable domain, in which reference TRBV7-9 and TRBJ1-5 provide the parts outside the CDR3, is DTGVSQNPRHKITKRGQNVTFRCDPISEHNRLYWYRQTLGQGPEFLTYFQNEAQLEKSRLLSDRFSAERPKGSFSTLEIQRTEQGDSAMYLCASSLRDRGWDFNQPQHFGDGTRLSIL.

The gene calls are TRBV18 and TRBJ1-6; 7 bases match TRBD1. V trimming: 6 bases; J trimming: 9 bases; junction bases outside the gene matches: 5. This CDR3 is 13 amino acids long. The V gene's germline CDR1 is KGHSH and CDR2 LQKENI. The CDR3 coding sequence is TGTGCCAGCTCGACTGACAGGGTTTCACCCCTCCACTTT. Translating gives CASSTDRVSPLHF.

The table lists this clone with a count of one. The genes are TRBV2 and TRBJ1-6; D not resolved. This CDR3 has 14 amino acids. Per the germline V gene, CDR1 is SNHLY and CDR2 is FYNNEI. V was clipped by 4 bases and J by 2 bases, with 6 bases between them. In nucleotides, the CDR3 is TGTGCCAGCAGTGGCGGGACCTATAATTCACCCCTCCACTTT. Translated, it gives CASSGGTYNSPLHF.

V and J are TRBV2 and TRBJ1-5, with D unresolved. Germline V gene data show CDR1 as SNHLY and CDR2 as FYNNEI. V was cut by 1 base and J by 5 bases, with 9 bases left in between. The CDR3 contains 14 residues. The CDR3 reads CASSEVIGDQPQHF. CDR3 coding DNA: TGTGCCAGCAGTGAAGTAATTGGGGATCAGCCCCAGCATTTT.

The V gene is TRBV28, the J gene TRBJ1-2; D uncertain. Per the germline V gene, CDR1 is MDHEN and CDR2 is SYDVKM. Trimming pared 1 base from V and 8 bases from J, leaving 8 bases between. The CDR3 length is 12 residues. Here the CDR3 reads CASSLSGRGYTF. In DNA, the CDR3 is TGTGCCAGCAGTTTATCGGGTCGAGGCTACACCTTC.

The chain links TRBV6-5 to TRBJ2-5; D gene unclear. There are 13 residues in the CDR3. V lost 5 bases, J lost 5 bases, and 12 bases lay in between. Germline lookup yields CDR1 MNHEY and CDR2 SVGAGI. In nucleotides, the CDR3 is TGTGCCAGCAGTCCCCTAGGGCAGGAGACCCAGTACTTC. Residues: CASSPLGQETQYF.

The chain is built from TRBV2 and TRBJ2-2; 7 positions match TRBD1. CDR3 length: 15 amino acids. Per germline, CDR1 SNHLY and CDR2 FYNNEI. J gave up 0 bases and V 8 bases, and 6 bases lay outside the gene matches. The chain's CDR3 is CASRRQGANTGELFF. In DNA form, the CDR3 reads TGTGCCAGCCGAAGACAGGGCGCGAACACCGGGGAGCTGTTTTTT.